A single sample is the source of the 5 T cell receptor beta chains below, sequenced in a study of shared clonotypes between healthy human individuals. Repertoires were generated with immunoSEQ multiplex PCR, while TCRdb's copy carries only in-frame clones and drops some. The data hold approximately 1.5 million clones, with around 98.5% observed a single time. Source material: naive CD4+ T cells sorted from blood. The subset denotes: CD45RA+ positively selected. The receptors come from a man under 40 in good health.

This clone is deemed medium-sized. Other nucleotide sequences from this sample produce the same CDR3. The chain combines TRBV15 with TRBJ2-1; D possibly corresponds to TRBD2 (6 bases). The length of the CDR3 is 13 residues. Germline values: CDR1 LNHNV, CDR2 YYDKDF (reference sequence). Between the trimmed V and J ends, which lost 1 base and 10 bases, there was a span of 11 bases. DNA of the CDR3: TGTGCCACCAGCAGAGTTTCGGGAGAAGAGCAGTTCTTC. It specifies CATSRVSGEEQFF.

The chain employs TRBV11-3 and TRBJ2-1; D remains unclear. Deletions cut 5 bases from V and 8 bases from J, with 16 bases between. The V gene's germline CDR1 is SGHNT and CDR2 YENEEA. This CDR3 region has 14 residues. In DNA, the CDR3 is TGTGCCAGCAGCATTCGGTCCCGCGGCGATGAGCAGTTCTTC. As protein: CASSIRSRGDEQFF.

The chain joins TRBV6-1 to TRBJ2-3; D call uncertain. Germline CDR1 reads MNHNS; CDR2 reads SASEGT. The CDR3 totals 15 residues. V was trimmed by 1 base and J by 2 bases, leaving 10 bases between them. CDR3 residues: CASSEDYHPTDTQYF. DNA of the CDR3: TGTGCCAGCAGTGAAGACTACCACCCCACAGATACGCAGTATTTT.

The chain has TRBV5-1 and TRBJ2-3; D call uncertain. The CDR3 spans 14 residues. Germline CDR1 is SGHRS and CDR2 is YFSETQ. Between the trimmed V and J ends, which lost 0 bases and 3 bases, there was a span of 8 bases. The CDR3 protein is CASSLDFVTDTQYF. The DNA of the CDR3 is TGCGCCAGCAGCTTGGATTTCGTTACAGATACGCAGTATTTT.

The chain has TRBV10-2 and TRBJ2-7; 8 nucleotides line up with TRBD2. Trimming took 6 bases from V and 1 from J; bases not matched to a gene: 8. The CDR3 covers 15 residues. CDR1 is WSHSY and CDR2 is SAAADI in the germline V gene. As DNA, the CDR3 is TGCGCCAGCAGGCCCATAGCGGGATCGTCCTACGAGCAGTACTTC. This codes for CASRPIAGSSYEQYF.